Listed below are T cell receptor beta chains from one sample, sequenced in a study of identical twins. TCRdb independently ran MiXCR on the 5' RACE reads; one entry per CDR3 protein. The profile shows 450,000 or so distinct CDR3 sequences, over 12% of them singletons. The same specimen was also included in a second study, on yellow fever vaccine responses in identical twins.

The specimen was CD4+ T cells sorted from blood. These receptors were collected from a woman between 18 and 29 years old in good health. Each CDR3 is given with its conserved first and last residue. Fields, in order: V gene, CDR3 protein.

v_gene: TRBV24-1; CDR3aa: CATSDLKLVNGNEQFF
v_gene: TRBV7-8; CDR3aa: CASSDRTSGAYQETQYF
v_gene: TRBV5-8; CDR3aa: CASSLSAFSYNEQFF
v_gene: TRBV3-1; CDR3aa: CASSPVNVQETQYF
v_gene: TRBV28; CDR3aa: CASKGGELFF
v_gene: TRBV5-1; CDR3aa: CASSLVPVQETQYF
v_gene: TRBV20-1; CDR3aa: CSAAREVQFF
v_gene: TRBV6-1; CDR3aa: CASSAERGNQPQHF
v_gene: TRBV9; CDR3aa: CASSVTGGRETQYF
v_gene: TRBV29-1; CDR3aa: CSVEDLLGQNRAKNIQYF
v_gene: TRBV20-1; CDR3aa: CSASGRDRTLSGANVLTF
v_gene: TRBV29-1; CDR3aa: CSVETALFEQFF
v_gene: TRBV5-1; CDR3aa: CASRKRSGQNTDTQYF
v_gene: TRBV7-9; CDR3aa: CASSLGQVETYNEQFF
v_gene: TRBV4-1; CDR3aa: CASSQVFTDTQYF
v_gene: TRBV20-1; CDR3aa: CSVSEGTVRHEQYF
v_gene: TRBV2; CDR3aa: CAIVLPDRGGNEQFF
v_gene: TRBV10-3; CDR3aa: CAIRETSGRGGDEQFF
v_gene: TRBV10-3; CDR3aa: CAISVEGDEQFF
v_gene: TRBV29-1; CDR3aa: CSVGGIYNEQFF
v_gene: TRBV9; CDR3aa: CASSVARVAAHNEQFF
v_gene: TRBV15; CDR3aa: CATSRDEHQGSGYTF
v_gene: TRBV9; CDR3aa: CASSARGDLYNEQFF
v_gene: TRBV5-1; CDR3aa: CASSSTPTSGRLDEQFF
v_gene: TRBV20-1; CDR3aa: CSAGTSHTGELFF